The table lists the clone carrying this TCR beta chain with a few counts. Here immunoSEQ multiplex PCR was the method, and the copy in TCRdb shows in-frame clones only, minus some. Here the sample spans approximately 210,000 clones, around 94% being singletons. The sample is drawn from a study of blood T cell repertoires in COVID-19. Study-level background: From T cells, B-cell-depleted T cells, or PBMCs came the material, which was cDNA or gDNA.

Patients at the Seattle site were enrolled during active infection and followed longitudinally. Sequences were obtained from peripheral blood. The sequence was collected from a young man with COVID-19, enrolled during active disease.

CDR3 in amino acids: CASSVAQFNTEAFF. CDR3 bases: TGTGCCAGCAGCGTAGCACAGTTCAACACTGAAGCTTTCTTT. This chain joins TRBV9 and TRBJ1-1; D is unclear. Germline-derived CDR1 and CDR2 are SGDLS and YYNGEE. CDR3 length equals 14 residues. The germline V and J ends were trimmed by 0 bases and 2 bases, with 8 bases remaining between them. The whole variable domain, remainder taken from reference TRBV9 and TRBJ1-1, is DSGVTQTPKHLITATGQRVTLRCSPRSGDLSVYWYQQSLDQGLQFLIQYYNGEERAKGNILERFSAQQFPDLHSELNLSSLELGDSALYFCASSVAQFNTEAFFGQGTRLTVV.